A single sample is the source of the 30 T cell receptor beta chains below, sequenced in a study of PD-1 blockade in mismatch repair-deficient tumors. Only in-frame clones appear in the TCRdb table, and some are missing; sequencing was by immunoSEQ multiplex PCR. The sample comprises 100,000 or so clones, 70% to 85% of which are singletons, and around 6.5% rests with the top ten. The sequences come from peripheral blood, collected less than 37 weeks after starting pembrolizumab. The source is an adult with mismatch repair-deficient cancer.

This clone was seen once. V and J are TRBV6-5 and TRBJ1-2, with D maybe TRBD1 (6 bases). This CDR3 is built from 15 residues. The germline CDR1 and CDR2 sequences are MNHEY and SVGAGI. The germline V and J ends were trimmed by 6 bases and 9 bases, with 23 bases remaining between them. The CDR3, as DNA: TGTGCCAGCAGCCCCGGTGGTGGGGGCACCCTAAGCTACACCTTC. Translated, it gives CASSPGGGGTLSYTF.

V is TRBV7-2 and J is TRBJ2-7; D possibly corresponds to TRBD1 (5 bases). Germline CDR1 and CDR2: SGHTA and FQGNSA. V lost 3 bases to trimming and J lost 2 bases, with 11 bases between them. This CDR3 has 14 residues. CDR3 nucleotide sequence: TGTGCCAGCAGCTTGGGTGGGGCCCCCTACGAGCAGTACTTC. This translates into CASSLGGAPYEQYF.

The gene calls are TRBV15 and TRBJ2-3; unclear D gene. Germline V gene lookup returns CDR1 LNHNV and CDR2 YYDKDF (reference sequence). This CDR3 is 12 amino acids long. V was trimmed by 1 base and J by 5 bases, leaving 4 bases between them. The CDR3 region is CATSRGVDTQYF. The CDR3 DNA reads as TGTGCCACCAGCAGAGGGGTAGATACGCAGTATTTT.

The rearrangement links TRBV5-6 to TRBJ2-2, with a possible D match to TRBD1 (6 bases). Germline V CDR1 and CDR2: SGHDT, YYEEEE. Between the trimmed V and J ends, which lost 4 bases and 4 bases, there was a span of 17 bases. This CDR3 region has 16 residues. Here the CDR3 DNA reads TGTGCCAGCAGCCCCACCCGGCAGGGGTTCACCGGGGAGCTGTTTTTT. Translating it yields CASSPTRQGFTGELFF.

DNA of the CDR3: TGTGCCAGCAGGCTCGAGCCAGCAATGGCCTACGAGCAGTACTTC. Its translation is CASRLEPAMAYEQYF. This chain connects TRBV6-1 to TRBJ2-7; D gene uncertain. The CDR3 sequence is 15 residues long. CDR1 is MNHNS, CDR2 SASEGT, per germline. Trimming shortened V by 6 bases and J by 2 bases, and 17 bases separated the two germline ends.

This clone was picked up one time. This chain links TRBV7-9 with TRBJ2-2; D perhaps matches TRBD1 (5 bases). Trimming cost V 4 bases and J 0 bases, with 9 bases left between them. The CDR3 runs to 15 residues. The germline CDR1 and CDR2 sequences are SEHNR and FQNEAQ (reference sequence). The CDR3 sequence is CASSSDRANTGELFF. DNA of the CDR3: TGTGCCAGCAGCTCCGACAGAGCGAACACCGGGGAGCTGTTTTTT.

The CDR3 loop reads CASSLVGAGRANVLTF. For the CDR3, the DNA is TGTGCCAGCAGCTTAGTGGGAGCGGGCCGGGCCAACGTCCTGACTTTC. The V gene is TRBV7-9, the J gene TRBJ2-6; D perhaps matches TRBD2 (6 bases). CDR1 and CDR2 from the germline V gene are SEHNR and FQNEAQ (reference sequence). The CDR3 has 16 residues. Trimming removed 1 base from V and 5 bases from J, with 12 bases in between.

The rearrangement joins TRBV14 to TRBJ1-5, with D possibly being TRBD1 (6 bases). Looked up from germline, CDR1 is SGHDN and CDR2 is FVKESK. Trimming removed 4 bases at V and 6 bases at J, with 13 bases between. This CDR3 has 14 amino acids. The DNA for the CDR3 is TGTGCCAGCAGCCGTGGACAGAACGGTCAGCCCCAGCATTTT. Translated, it gives CASSRGQNGQPQHF. Based on the CDR3 plus reference TRBV14 and TRBJ1-5, the full variable domain is EAGVTQFPSHSVIEKGQTVTLRCDPISGHDNLYWYRRVMGKEIKFLLHFVKESKQDESGMPNNRFLAERTGGTYSTLKVQPAELEDSGVYFCASSRGQNGQPQHFGDGTRLSIL.

J is TRBJ1-1 and V is TRBV5-1; D gene uncertain. CDR3 length equals 13 residues. Per germline, CDR1 SGHRS and CDR2 YFSETQ. Between the trimmed V and J ends, which lost 0 bases and 4 bases, there was a span of 7 bases. CDR3 nucleotides: TGCGCCAGCAGCTTGGATCGGGGCACTGAAGCTTTCTTT. It translates to CASSLDRGTEAFF.

This chain joins TRBV21-1 and TRBJ2-7; the DNA was not compared with TRBD2, the D call given in the table. TRBV21-1 is termed a pseudogene. The CDR3 has 16 amino acids. DNA for the CDR3: TGTGCCAGCAGCAAACGGGAGCGGGAAGGTTTTTGCGAGCAGTACTTC. This sequence encodes CASSKREREGFCEQYF.

V usage is TRBV7-8 and J usage is TRBJ2-7, with 7 nucleotides matching TRBD1. V trimming: 5 bases; J trimming: 2 bases; junction bases outside the gene matches: 6. The germline V gene has CDR1 SGHVS and CDR2 FQNEAQ. The CDR3 has 14 residues. CDR3 protein: CASSRTTGTYEQYF. The CDR3, as DNA: TGTGCCAGCAGCCGGACGACAGGGACCTACGAGCAGTACTTC.

The V and J genes are TRBV6-4 and TRBJ2-3; no clear D gene. CDR1 and CDR2 from the germline V gene are MRHNA and SNTAGT. V dropped 3 bases and J dropped 3 bases, with 13 bases sitting between them. This CDR3 is 15 amino acids long. This CDR3 is CASSDDAAVTDTQYF. The CDR3 DNA follows: TGTGCCAGCAGTGATGATGCGGCCGTTACAGATACGCAGTATTTT.

The chain is built from TRBV6-5 and TRBJ1-3, with 8 bases identical to TRBD1. With 6 bases clipped from V and 4 bases from J, the junction kept 5 bases outside the gene matches. Germline-derived CDR1 and CDR2 are MNHEY and SVGAGI. This CDR3 comprises 14 residues. The CDR3 loop reads CASRGQAEGNTIYF. The CDR3 DNA is TGTGCCAGCAGGGGACAGGCAGAAGGAAACACCATATATTTT.

At least ten counts were recorded for this clone. The chain combines TRBV2 with TRBJ1-2; TRBD1 agrees at 8 bases. This CDR3 has 15 amino acids. J lost 4 bases, V lost 0 bases, and 4 bases had no gene match. CDR1 is SNHLY and CDR2 is FYNNEI in the germline V gene. Written as DNA, the CDR3 is TGTGCCAGCAGTGAAGCGCCGGGACAGGCCTATGGCTACACCTTC. This sequence encodes CASSEAPGQAYGYTF.

V is TRBV5-1 and J is TRBJ2-2, with TRBD2 as a possible D gene (5 bases). Germline CDR1 is SGHRS and CDR2 is YFSETQ. The CDR3 spans 14 residues. Trimming cost V 4 bases and J 2 bases, with 9 bases left between them. DNA for the CDR3: TGCGCCAGCAGCCTCGGACTCAACACCGGGGAGCTGTTTTTT. Protein sequence: CASSLGLNTGELFF.

This clone has just a few counts. The chain links TRBV5-1 to TRBJ1-1; a weak D match, TRBD1 (5 bases). The CDR3 has 11 amino acids. From germline, CDR1 is SGHRS and CDR2 YFSETQ. The V gene lost 5 bases and the J gene lost 7 bases, with 9 bases spanning the gap. In DNA form, the CDR3 reads TGCGCCAGCAGGGACGACAGTGAAGCTTTCTTT. Amino acid sequence: CASRDDSEAFF.

This clone was observed a handful of times. The V gene is TRBV6-1, the J gene TRBJ2-2; TRBD2 matches 11 bases. The germline CDR1 and CDR2 sequences are MNHNS and SASEGT. CDR3 length: 14 amino acids. The junction had 4 bases not matched to a gene; V was cut back by 6 bases and J by 7 bases. The CDR3 region has the DNA TGTGCCAGCAGACTAGCGGGAGATCACGGGGAGCTGTTTTTT. Its protein is CASRLAGDHGELFF.

The chain couples TRBV30 to TRBJ2-1, with a tentative D call TRBD2 (5 bases). V lost 3 bases to trimming and J lost 0 bases, with 15 bases between them. The CDR3 is 16 amino acids. CDR1 is GTSNPN and CDR2 is SVGIG in the germline V gene (reference sequence). This CDR3 is CAWRRRGSRSYNEQFF. The CDR3 DNA is TGTGCCTGGAGACGGCGTGGGAGCCGCTCCTACAATGAGCAGTTCTTC.

The chain combines TRBV10-3 with TRBJ1-5, with no clear D. The length of the CDR3 is 14 residues. Trimming removed 4 bases from V and 0 bases from J, with 7 bases in between. Germline V gives CDR1 ENHRY, CDR2 SYGVKD. The CDR3 loop reads CAISVDDSNQPQHF. The CDR3 DNA reads TGTGCCATCAGTGTTGACGATAGCAATCAGCCCCAGCATTTT.

The V gene is TRBV19, the J gene TRBJ1-2; tentatively, D is TRBD1 (6 bases). There are 15 residues in the CDR3. V dropped 4 bases and J dropped 1 base, with 13 bases sitting between them. CDR1 and CDR2 from the germline V gene are LNHDA and SQIVND (reference sequence). In nucleotides, the CDR3 is TGTGCCAGTAGTAGACCGACAGGCCTTAACTATGGCTACACCTTC. Its translation is CASSRPTGLNYGYTF.

This clone was recorded only once. This chain uses TRBV9 with TRBJ1-1; D unresolved. Trimming took off 0 bases at V and 1 base at J, with 4 bases between the two ends. The CDR3 totals 13 residues. Germline V gene lookup returns CDR1 SGDLS and CDR2 YYNGEE. CDR3 sequence: CASSVGTNTEAFF. The CDR3 bases are TGTGCCAGCAGCGTAGGGACGAACACTGAAGCTTTCTTT.

This clone was seen only once. CDR3 bases: TGTGCCAGCACCAAAGCGGGGTTTGAGCAGTTCTTC. This gives the protein CASTKAGFEQFF. The chain combines TRBV11-2 with TRBJ2-1; 7 bases align to TRBD2. Looked up from germline, CDR1 is SGHAT and CDR2 is FQNNGV. The CDR3 has 12 residues. V was pared by 7 bases and J by 9 bases, with 6 bases of the junction left unmatched.

The chain employs TRBV12-2 and TRBJ2-7; the D call in the table, TRBD2, was not verified against the DNA. TRBV12-2 represents a pseudogene. The CDR3 has 19 residues. The CDR3 bases are TGTGCAAGTCGCTTAGTGGGGACTGCGACTAGCGGGAGCCTCTACGAGCAGTACTTC. This encodes CASRLVGTATSGSLYEQYF.

The CDR3 sequence: CASCSGRNTEAFF. CDR3 nucleotide sequence: TGTGCCAGCTGCTCCGGGAGAAACACTGAAGCTTTCTTT. This rearrangement joins TRBV2 to TRBJ1-1; D is undetermined. Deletions cut 8 bases from V and 2 bases from J, with 12 bases between. This CDR3 contains 13 residues. The germline V gene has CDR1 SNHLY and CDR2 FYNNEI.

The V and J genes are TRBV7-2 and TRBJ2-1; D is uncertain. Between the trimmed V and J ends, which lost 2 bases and 7 bases, there was a span of 12 bases. Germline assignment: CDR1 SGHTA and CDR2 FQGNSA. The CDR3 extends over 14 amino acids. CDR3 region: CASSLRSDGNEQFF. DNA of the CDR3: TGTGCCAGCAGCTTAAGGTCGGACGGGAATGAGCAGTTCTTC.

The gene calls are TRBV7-2 and TRBJ2-5; TRBD2 matches 14 bases. The V segment lost 6 bases and the J segment 5 bases; nucleotides outside the gene matches: 11. In germline, CDR1 is SGHTA, CDR2 FQGNSA. This CDR3 spans 17 amino acids. The CDR3 protein is CASRNKRLAGGRETQYF. The CDR3 nucleotides read TGTGCCAGCAGGAATAAAAGACTAGCGGGAGGGCGTGAGACCCAGTACTTC.

This chain connects TRBV9 to TRBJ2-2; D is possibly TRBD1 or TRBD2 (5 bases each). Germline CDR1 and CDR2: SGDLS and YYNGEE. The CDR3 length is 15 residues. V lost 5 bases to trimming and J lost 0 bases, with 11 bases between them. The chain's CDR3 is CASSGTLANTGELFF. The CDR3 region has the DNA TGTGCCAGCAGTGGGACGCTCGCGAACACCGGGGAGCTGTTTTTT. Filled out from reference TRBV9 and TRBJ2-2, the complete variable domain reads DSGVTQTPKHLITATGQRVTLRCSPRSGDLSVYWYQQSLDQGLQFLIQYYNGEERAKGNILERFSAQQFPDLHSELNLSSLELGDSALYFCASSGTLANTGELFFGEGSRLTVL.

This clone was seen only a few times. V usage is TRBV7-2 and J usage is TRBJ2-7, with 7 bases identical to TRBD2. Germline V CDR1 and CDR2: SGHTA, FQGNSA. This CDR3 is 14 amino acids long. With 2 bases clipped from V and 3 bases from J, the junction kept 4 bases outside the gene matches. The CDR3: CASSLTLADYEQYF. CDR3 DNA sequence: TGTGCCAGCAGCTTAACGCTAGCGGACTACGAGCAGTACTTC.

This clone was observed once. This sequence joins TRBV10-1 and TRBJ2-3, with D possibly TRBD2 on 6 matching bases. The CDR3 is 12 amino acids. The V end lost 8 bases, the J end lost 2 bases, and 8 bases lay between the germline ends. Per germline, CDR1 WNHNN and CDR2 SYGVQD (reference sequence). The CDR3 bases are TGCGCCAGCCGCGGGGCCACAGATACGCAGTATTTT. Amino acid sequence: CASRGATDTQYF.

This clone was recorded once. The genes are TRBV7-9 and TRBJ2-1, with 14 bases fitting TRBD2. With 7 bases clipped from V and 4 bases from J, the junction kept 6 bases outside the gene matches. The CDR3 contains 16 residues. Germline V gives CDR1 SEHNR, CDR2 FQNEAQ (reference sequence). CDR3 coding DNA: TGTGCCAGCATCCTTGGGACTAGCGGGGGTTACAATGAGCAGTTCTTC. It is translated as CASILGTSGGYNEQFF. Full variable domain (rest looked up from reference TRBV7-9 and TRBJ2-1): DTGVSQNPRHKITKRGQNVTFRCDPISEHNRLYWYRQTLGQGPEFLTYFQNEAQLEKSRLLSDRFSAERPKGSFSTLEIQRTEQGDSAMYLCASILGTSGGYNEQFFGPGTRLTVL.